The source of this TCR beta chain is a study of shared clonotypes between healthy human individuals (dated by TCRdb to about 2020). Context from the whole study: A couple of women and a few men aged 18 to 49 years were included in the cohort. For each donor, three plates each were used for CD4 naive and CD4 memory, two plates were used for CD8 naive, and one plate was used for CD8 memory. Blood TCR repertoires of four to six healthy adults were deeply sequenced to estimate repertoire size and the extent of clonotype sharing between individuals. Different laboratories and diverse techniques were used to prepare libraries and sequence TCR repertoires, to increase sequencing depth and limit assay-specific biases. Between about 0.85 and 8.9 billion PBMCs per donor were obtained by leukapheresis. Broader findings and caveats from the paper: The small number of donors limited the genetic and exposure-history diversity represented. Sharing across a handful of donors was observed for about 5% of naive CD4, 3.5% of naive CD8, roughly 2.4% of memory CD4, and roughly 0.4% of memory CD8 clonotypes. Larger estimated clonotype richness was generally found for naive subsets than for memory subsets. Sampling was restricted to blood, and TCR repertoires in tissues likely differ from the TCR repertoires found in blood. Higher generation probabilities were observed for clonotypes shared by all four sorted-subset donors than for non-shared clonotypes. Rarefaction of sorted-subset datasets indicated incomplete sequencing despite the large sequencing depth. Pairwise subsampling led to the expectation that sequencing depth would affect the degree of clonotype sharing among donors.

About this clone: Its cognate antigen has yet to be identified. Base qualities are not provided; no much larger clone lies one nucleotide away.

CD8 naive samples were CD45RO-negative cells positively selected for CCR7, giving a CD45RA+CCR7+ population that excluded TemRA cells. Donors were healthy HIV-negative adults with no recently reported acute infections or vaccinations. All donors were Caucasian adults living in Nashville, Tennessee, USA. After blood collection by leukapheresis, PBMCs were isolated using Ficoll-Histopaque density gradient centrifugation and then cryopreserved in the vapor phase of liquid nitrogen. Analytical flow cytometry was used to check the purity and quantity of every magnetically sorted T cell population. Genomic DNA was isolated from each sorted fraction and quantified by UV absorbance on a Nanodrop 2000c. Using the deep immunoSEQ assay, TCR CDR3 regions were amplified from genomic DNA by multiplex PCR. Extracted genomic DNA from each cell subset was distributed evenly across all wells of several immunoSEQ 96-well plates, and each plate was treated as a replicate. For sorted subsets, approximately 0.2 ug of genomic DNA, equivalent to 25,000 to 35,000 T cell genomes, went into each replicate PCR. Purified libraries were quantified with a Qubit 3.0 fluorometer, sized on a Bioanalyzer 2100, and re-quantified with the KAPA Library Quantification kit. A separate single-read 150-cycle Illumina NextSeq 550 flow cell was used to sequence each immunoSEQ 96-well plate. The published analysis was carried out like this. Because only junctional sequences without quality scores were contained in the immunoSEQ output, filtering matching that applied to full-length reads could not be performed. Sequences were annotated with PyIR, a Python wrapper for IgBLAST v1.9, using IMGT germline references to assign V/J genes and CDR3. Any read was removed if the V/J assignment was weak (E-value above 1e-6), the CDR3 was missing, or the read contained stop codons, out-of-frame junctions, or ambiguous translated residues. A V3J clonotype was defined by an identical inferred V gene, J gene, and CDR3 amino acid sequence. To compute the percentage overlap between repertoires, the number of shared unique clonotypes was divided by the size of the smaller repertoire. Three approaches were used to assess repertoire richness: RTK rarefaction, the Chao1 estimator, and Recon v2.1 estimates of unobserved clonotypes. OLGA was used to compute generation probabilities for all TCRbeta clonotypes that the gDNA method yielded from a few donors. TCRdb re-hosts the immuneACCESS table, in-frame sequences only. Its copies lack some clones; in the studies checked, an unresolved V gene accounts for under half of them, and the cause for the rest is not known. The V and J calls and clone size were taken over from that table, and D and trimming were inferred from the DNA. The sample table holds some 2,100,000 clones, of which 85% to 95% were seen once. 1.5% to 2% of the sample belongs to the ten largest clones.

V loses 0 bases of germline sequence and J loses 6 bases, and the interval between the two ends is 10 bases. The CDR3 starts with the cysteine, ends with the phenylalanine, and has 13 residues. This entry keeps only the CDR3 DNA: 39 bases, framed from base 1. The CDR1 and CDR2 encoded by the germline V gene are SGDLS and YYNGEE. The material sequenced was naive CD8+ T cells from PBMCs. According to the study, the label for this sample's cell subset or site signals: CD45RA+CCR7+. The TCR originated in a man between 18 and 29 years old in good health. Some clones in this sample may be carry-over from other donors' samples. The chain is made from TRBV9 and TRBJ2-7; the D gene cannot be named for sure. This receptor has the CDR3 CASSVGSGLEQYF. The nucleotide sequence is TGTGCCAGCAGCGTAGGGTCGGGTCTCGAGCAGTACTTC.